The TCR beta chain under discussion was sequenced for a study of cytomegalovirus exposure and HLA in healthy donors. Germline V gene data show CDR1 as MDHEN and CDR2 as SYDVKM. With 5 bases clipped from V and 3 bases from J, the junction kept 7 bases outside the gene matches. This CDR3 spans 15 amino acids. PCR employed 60 Vbeta and 13 Jbeta primers. Profiled with immunoSEQ multiplex PCR; TCRdb holds only in-frame clones, not every one. The sample yields approximately 170,000 clones, 70% to 90% seen once. The sequenced sample was PBMCs. The J gene is TRBJ2-7, the V gene TRBV28, with 10 nucleotides matching TRBD1. This receptor was taken from a young woman in good health and CMV-seronegative. The CDR3 region is CASSPPRTGGYEQYF. CDR3 in DNA: TGTGCCAGCAGTCCCCCCCGGACAGGGGGCTACGAGCAGTACTTC. The full variable domain, with the rest looked up from reference TRBV28 and TRBJ2-7, is DVKVTQSSRYLVKRTGEKVFLECVQDMDHENMFWYRQDPGLGLRLIYFSYDVKMKEKGDIPEGYSVSREKKERFSLILESASTNQTSMYLCASSPPRTGGYEQYFGPGTRLTVT.